This T cell receptor (beta chain) is drawn from a study of spatial heterogeneity in lung cancer. Study background: Detected sequences consistently included more beta-chain ones than alpha-chain ones.

The CDR3 is 15 amino acids. Germline CDR1 and CDR2: SGHTA and FQGNSA. Trimming at V came to 1 base and at J to 3 bases, leaving 4 bases not matched to a gene. TCR cDNA molecules were tagged individually, and each one carried a unique molecular identifier. Via MiXCR, TCRdb re-called the 5' RACE reads, giving one row per CDR3 protein. The table records about 52,000 distinct CDR3 sequences, roughly 7.4% of them present only once. Time point specified: blood at routine non-recurrence follow-up after resection. Sequencing of whole RNA from tumor, nontumor lung or frozen PBMC involved no sorting. The sequencing used PBMCs, collected at follow-up. The chain recombines TRBV7-2 with TRBJ2-3; 7 bases are shared with TRBD1. This TCR was sampled from a female donor with early-stage non-small cell lung cancer. The CDR3 spells CASSLVRGRTDTQYF. In nucleotides, the CDR3 is TGTGCCAGCAGCTTAGTTAGGGGGCGGACAGATACGCAGTATTTT.